The 7 T cell receptor beta chains below come from one sample, sequenced in a study of cytomegalovirus exposure and HLA in healthy donors. PCR employed 60 Vbeta and 13 Jbeta primers. Produced via immunoSEQ multiplex PCR; TCRdb's table is partial and in-frame only. The sample holds about 110,000 clones, around 79% seen once. The sequencing input was PBMCs. The receptors were gathered from a woman in her twenties or thirties in good health and CMV-seronegative.

As to this clone: At one of its ends the junction is not consistent with the germline gene, which may arise from a read error. The chain has TRBV18 and TRBJ1-2; the D is unclear. The CDR3 is made up of 14 amino acids. Germline CDR1 KGHSH, CDR2 LQKENI. The CDR3 region is CASSLVPRRNGYTF. For the CDR3, the DNA is TGTGCCAGCTCACTCGTACCCAGGAGGAATGGTTACACCTTC.

The rearrangement links TRBV5-6 to TRBJ1-2; a possible D gene is TRBD1 (6 bases). The CDR3 is 16 amino acids. Germline-derived CDR1 and CDR2 are SGHDT and YYEEEE. V shed 3 bases and J shed 4 bases, with 19 bases lying between them. The CDR3 sequence is CASSSELGQFFYGYTF. The CDR3, as DNA: TGTGCCAGCAGCTCCGAACTAGGACAGTTTTTCTATGGCTACACCTTC. The full variable domain, its missing parts supplied by reference TRBV5-6 and TRBJ1-2, is DAGVTQSPTHLIKTRGQQVTLRCSPKSGHDTVSWYQQALGQGPQFIFQYYEEEERQRGNFPDRFSGHQFPNYSSELNVNALLLGDSALYLCASSSELGQFFYGYTFGSGTRLTVV.

This chain connects TRBV30 to TRBJ2-7; no definite D call. Germline lookup yields CDR1 GTSNPN and CDR2 SVGIG (reference sequence). The CDR3 is 13 residues long. The V and J ends lost 3 bases and 2 bases respectively, with 11 bases between them. CDR3 coding DNA: TGTGCCTGGAGAGAGTACGCACCCTACGAGCAGTACTTC. Amino acids: CAWREYAPYEQYF.

CDR3 coding DNA: TGTGCCAGCAGCTTAGCGGTTAGTGCAGGGAAGGATGGCTACACCTTC. Protein sequence: CASSLAVSAGKDGYTF. The chain couples TRBV11-2 to TRBJ1-2; D may be TRBD1 (5 bases). The V end was cut by 1 base, the J end by 6 bases, with 18 bases between. Germline V gene sequence: CDR1 SGHAT, CDR2 FQNNGV. The CDR3 length is 16 residues.

This clone was counted once. The chain combines TRBV19 with TRBJ1-1; D unresolved. Trimming removed 4 bases from V and 0 bases from J, with 3 bases in between. The CDR3 sequence is 12 residues long. The germline V gene encodes CDR1 LNHDA and CDR2 SQIVND (reference sequence). In DNA form, the CDR3 reads TGTGCCAGTAGTACAGTGAACACTGAAGCTTTCTTT. Amino acid sequence: CASSTVNTEAFF.

This rearrangement joins TRBV5-3 to TRBJ2-2; 10 nucleotides match TRBD2. TRBV5-3 is filed as an ORF, its function uncertain. V lost 4 bases and J lost 0; bases outside the gene matches: 3. The CDR3 loop spans 16 amino acids. The CDR3, as DNA: TGTGCCAGAAGCCTGCTAGCGGGAGCGAACACCGGGGAGCTGTTTTTT. Protein: CARSLLAGANTGELFF.

CDR3 sequence (DNA): TGTGCCAGCAGCATCCGGACAGGGGGAGCGGGATCCTCCTACAATGAGCAGTTCTTC. Its protein is CASSIRTGGAGSSYNEQFF. This sequence joins TRBV7-2 and TRBJ2-1; 10 nucleotides agree with TRBD1. The V segment lost 5 bases and the J segment 0 bases; nucleotides outside the gene matches: 13. Per germline, CDR1 SGHTA and CDR2 FQGNSA. The CDR3 runs 19 residues.